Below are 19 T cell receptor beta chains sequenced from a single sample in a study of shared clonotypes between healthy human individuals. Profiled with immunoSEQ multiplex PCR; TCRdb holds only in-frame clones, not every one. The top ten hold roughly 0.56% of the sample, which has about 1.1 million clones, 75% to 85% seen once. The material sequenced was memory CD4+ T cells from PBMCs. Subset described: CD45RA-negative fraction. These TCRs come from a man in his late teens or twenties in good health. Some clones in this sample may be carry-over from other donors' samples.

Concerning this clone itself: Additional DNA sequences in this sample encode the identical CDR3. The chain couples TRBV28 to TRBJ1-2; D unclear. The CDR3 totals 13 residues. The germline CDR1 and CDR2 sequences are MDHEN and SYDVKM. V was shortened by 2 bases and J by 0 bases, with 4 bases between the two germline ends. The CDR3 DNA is TGTGCCAGCAGTTTAACGACTAACTATGGCTACACCTTC. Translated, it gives CASSLTTNYGYTF.

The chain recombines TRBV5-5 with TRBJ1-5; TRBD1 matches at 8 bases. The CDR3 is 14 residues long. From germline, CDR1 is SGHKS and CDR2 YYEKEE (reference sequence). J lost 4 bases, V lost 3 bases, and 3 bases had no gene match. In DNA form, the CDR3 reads TGTGCCAGCAGCTCCGACAGGGGAAATCAGCCCCAGCATTTT. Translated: CASSSDRGNQPQHF.

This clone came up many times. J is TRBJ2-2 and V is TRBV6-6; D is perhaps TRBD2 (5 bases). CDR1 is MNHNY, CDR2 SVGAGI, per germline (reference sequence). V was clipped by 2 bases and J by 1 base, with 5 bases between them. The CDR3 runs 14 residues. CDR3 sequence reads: CASSYGRNTGELFF. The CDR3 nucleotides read TGTGCCAGCAGTTACGGGAGGAACACCGGGGAGCTGTTTTTT.

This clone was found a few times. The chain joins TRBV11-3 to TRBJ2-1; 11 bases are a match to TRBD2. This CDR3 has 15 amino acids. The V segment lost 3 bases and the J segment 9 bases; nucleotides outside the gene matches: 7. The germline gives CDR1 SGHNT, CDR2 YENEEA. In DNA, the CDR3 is TGTGCCAGCAGCTTTCGGGCTAGCGGGAGGTGTGAGCAGTTCTTC. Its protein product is CASSFRASGRCEQFF.

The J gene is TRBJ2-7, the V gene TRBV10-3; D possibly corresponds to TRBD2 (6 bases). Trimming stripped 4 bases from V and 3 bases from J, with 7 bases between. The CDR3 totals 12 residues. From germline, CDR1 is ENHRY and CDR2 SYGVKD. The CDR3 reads CAISAGLYEQYF. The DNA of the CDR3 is TGTGCCATCAGTGCGGGACTCTACGAGCAGTACTTC.

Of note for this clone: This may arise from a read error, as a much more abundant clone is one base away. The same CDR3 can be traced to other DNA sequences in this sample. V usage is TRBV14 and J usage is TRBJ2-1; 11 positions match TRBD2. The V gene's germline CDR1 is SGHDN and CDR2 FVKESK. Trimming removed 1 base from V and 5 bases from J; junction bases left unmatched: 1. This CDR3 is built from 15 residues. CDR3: CASSQGLAGNNEQFF. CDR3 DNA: TGTGCCAGCAGCCAAGGACTAGCGGGGAACAATGAGCAGTTCTTC.

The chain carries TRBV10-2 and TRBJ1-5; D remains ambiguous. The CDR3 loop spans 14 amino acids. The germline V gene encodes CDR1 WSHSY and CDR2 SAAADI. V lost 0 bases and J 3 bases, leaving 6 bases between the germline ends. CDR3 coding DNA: TGCGCCAGCAGTGAGTCCAACCCCAATCAGCCCCAGCATTTT. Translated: CASSESNPNQPQHF.

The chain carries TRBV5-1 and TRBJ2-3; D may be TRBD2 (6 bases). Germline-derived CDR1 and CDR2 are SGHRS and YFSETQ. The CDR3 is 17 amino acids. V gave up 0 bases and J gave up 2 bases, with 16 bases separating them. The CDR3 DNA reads TGCGCCAGCAGCTTGGGATACGGGGGAGCCCTCACAGATACGCAGTATTTT. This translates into CASSLGYGGALTDTQYF.

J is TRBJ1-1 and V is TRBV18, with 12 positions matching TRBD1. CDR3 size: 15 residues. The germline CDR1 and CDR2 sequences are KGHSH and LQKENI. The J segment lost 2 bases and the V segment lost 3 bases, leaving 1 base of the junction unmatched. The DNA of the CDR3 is TGTGCCAGCTCACCGGGGACAGGGGGCAACACTGAAGCTTTCTTT. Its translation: CASSPGTGGNTEAFF.

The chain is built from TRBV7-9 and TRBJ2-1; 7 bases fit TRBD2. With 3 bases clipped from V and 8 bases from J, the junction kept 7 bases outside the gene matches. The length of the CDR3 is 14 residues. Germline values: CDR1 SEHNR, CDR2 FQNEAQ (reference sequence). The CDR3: CASSLRERDHEQFF. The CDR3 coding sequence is TGTGCCAGCAGCTTGCGAGAGCGGGACCATGAGCAGTTCTTC.

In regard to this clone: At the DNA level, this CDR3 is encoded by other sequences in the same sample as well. The DNA for the CDR3 is TGCAGTGCTAGAAAAGGGGAGACCCAGTACTTC. Translating it yields CSARKGETQYF. The chain has TRBV20-1 and TRBJ2-5; D unresolved. V lost 2 bases and J lost 5, with 6 bases in between. This CDR3 has 11 amino acids. CDR1 and CDR2 from the germline V gene are DFQATT and SNEGSKA (reference sequence).

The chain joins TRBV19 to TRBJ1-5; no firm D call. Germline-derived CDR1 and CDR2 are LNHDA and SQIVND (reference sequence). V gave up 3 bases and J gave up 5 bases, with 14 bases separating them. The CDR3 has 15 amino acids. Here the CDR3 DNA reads TGTGCCAGTAGTATGGGTGGCGGCCGCTATCAGCCCCAGCATTTT. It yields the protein CASSMGGGRYQPQHF.

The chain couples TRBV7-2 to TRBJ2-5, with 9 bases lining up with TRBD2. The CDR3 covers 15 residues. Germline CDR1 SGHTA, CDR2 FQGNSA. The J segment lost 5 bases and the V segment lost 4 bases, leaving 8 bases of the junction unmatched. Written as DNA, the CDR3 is TGTGCCAGCAGCTGGCAGGCGGGAGGGGAGGAGACCCAGTACTTC. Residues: CASSWQAGGEETQYF. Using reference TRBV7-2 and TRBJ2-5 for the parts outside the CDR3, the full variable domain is GAGVSQSPSNKVTEKGKDVELRCDPISGHTALYWYRQSLGQGLEFLIYFQGNSAPDKSGLPSDRFSAERTGGSVSTLTIQRTQQEDSAVYLCASSWQAGGEETQYFGPGTRLLVL.

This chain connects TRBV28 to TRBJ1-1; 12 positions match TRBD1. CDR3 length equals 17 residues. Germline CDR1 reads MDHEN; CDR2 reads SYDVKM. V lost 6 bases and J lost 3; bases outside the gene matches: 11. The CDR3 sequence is CASSPLGQGAQHTEAFF. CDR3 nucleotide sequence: TGTGCCAGCAGCCCCTTGGGACAGGGGGCGCAGCACACTGAAGCTTTCTTT.

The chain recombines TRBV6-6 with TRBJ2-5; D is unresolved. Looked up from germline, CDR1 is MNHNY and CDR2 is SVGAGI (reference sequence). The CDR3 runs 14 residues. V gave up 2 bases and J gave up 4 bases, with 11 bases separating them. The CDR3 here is CASSYPAGRETQYF. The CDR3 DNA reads TGTGCCAGCAGTTACCCCGCCGGGCGAGAGACCCAGTACTTC.

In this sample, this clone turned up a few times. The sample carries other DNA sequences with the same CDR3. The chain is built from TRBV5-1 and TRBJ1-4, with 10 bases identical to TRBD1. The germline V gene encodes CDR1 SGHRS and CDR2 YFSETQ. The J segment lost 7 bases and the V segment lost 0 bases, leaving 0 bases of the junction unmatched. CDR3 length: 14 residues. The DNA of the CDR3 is TGCGCCAGCAGCTTGGGACAGGGGGCTGAAAAACTGTTTTTT. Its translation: CASSLGQGAEKLFF. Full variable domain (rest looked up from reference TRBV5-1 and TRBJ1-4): KAGVTQTPRYLIKTRGQQVTLSCSPISGHRSVSWYQQTPGQGLQFLFEYFSETQRNKGNFPGRFSGRQFSNSRSEMNVSTLELGDSALYLCASSLGQGAEKLFFGSGTQLSVL.

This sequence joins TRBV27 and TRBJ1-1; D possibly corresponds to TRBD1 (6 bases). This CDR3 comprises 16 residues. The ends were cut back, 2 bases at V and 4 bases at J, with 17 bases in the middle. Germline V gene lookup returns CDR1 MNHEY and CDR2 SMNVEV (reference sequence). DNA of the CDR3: TGTGCCAGCAGTTTAAAGGCCGCAGGGGCGACCACTGAAGCTTTCTTT. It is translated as CASSLKAAGATTEAFF.

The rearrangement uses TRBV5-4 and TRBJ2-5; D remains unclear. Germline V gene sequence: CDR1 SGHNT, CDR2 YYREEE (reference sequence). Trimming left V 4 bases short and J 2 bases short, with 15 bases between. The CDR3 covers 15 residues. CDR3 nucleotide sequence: TGTGCCAGCAGCGATGCCCAAGGGTTTCAAGAGACCCAGTACTTC. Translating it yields CASSDAQGFQETQYF.

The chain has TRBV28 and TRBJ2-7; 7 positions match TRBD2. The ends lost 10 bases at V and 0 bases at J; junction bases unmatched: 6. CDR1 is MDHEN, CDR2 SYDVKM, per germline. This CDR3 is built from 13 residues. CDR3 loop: CATSGDGSYEQYF. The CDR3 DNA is TGTGCCACCAGCGGGGACGGCTCCTACGAGCAGTACTTC.